The entry below describes one TCR beta chain. TCRdb's table, derived via immunoSEQ multiplex PCR, lists solely in-frame clones and lacks some. The top ten hold about 4.8% of the sample, which has tens of thousands of clones, 84% seen once. This entry is derived from a study of OX40 agonist ivuxolimab in advanced cancers. Study background: Intravenous ivuxolimab at 0.01 to 10 mg/kg was given to patients every 2 weeks. Previous treatment with anti-PD-1, anti-PD-L1 or anti-CTLA-4 therapy was allowed; 40% had received some. Partial response was recorded in three patients: one hepatocellular carcinoma and two cutaneous melanoma cases.

This receptor was taken from an adult with an advanced solid tumor such as melanoma, head and neck, liver or kidney cancer. Sequencing was performed on CD4+ or CD8+ T cells sorted from blood, taken in a trial of the OX40 agonist ivuxolimab.

The CDR3 is CASSLALGLTQETQYF. CDR3 DNA sequence: TGTGCCAGCAGCTTAGCGCTGGGGCTGACCCAAGAGACCCAGTACTTC. The gene calls are TRBV7-2 and TRBJ2-5; D may be TRBD1 (5 bases). CDR1 and CDR2 (germline): SGHTA, FQGNSA. The CDR3 has 16 residues. Trimming removed 0 bases from V and 1 base from J, with 12 bases in between.